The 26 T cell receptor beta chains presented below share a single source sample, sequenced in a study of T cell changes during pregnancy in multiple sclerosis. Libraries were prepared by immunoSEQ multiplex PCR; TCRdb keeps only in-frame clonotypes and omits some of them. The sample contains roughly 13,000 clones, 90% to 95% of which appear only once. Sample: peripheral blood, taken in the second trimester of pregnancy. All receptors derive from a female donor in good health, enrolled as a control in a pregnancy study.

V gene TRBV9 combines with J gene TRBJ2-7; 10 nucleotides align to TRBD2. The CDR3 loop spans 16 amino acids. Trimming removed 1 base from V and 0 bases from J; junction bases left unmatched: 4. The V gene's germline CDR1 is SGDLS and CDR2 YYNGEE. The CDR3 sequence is CASSVPSGSYSYEQYF. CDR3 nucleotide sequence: TGTGCCAGCAGCGTACCTAGCGGGAGCTACTCCTACGAGCAGTACTTC. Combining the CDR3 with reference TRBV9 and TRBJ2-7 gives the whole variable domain DSGVTQTPKHLITATGQRVTLRCSPRSGDLSVYWYQQSLDQGLQFLIQYYNGEERAKGNILERFSAQQFPDLHSELNLSSLELGDSALYFCASSVPSGSYSYEQYFGPGTRLTVT.

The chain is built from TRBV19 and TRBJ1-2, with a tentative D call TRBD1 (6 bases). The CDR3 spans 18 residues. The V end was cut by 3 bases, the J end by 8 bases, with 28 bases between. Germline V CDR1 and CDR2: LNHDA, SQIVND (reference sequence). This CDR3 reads CASSIEKIGDNSLRGYTF. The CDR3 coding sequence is TGTGCCAGTAGTATCGAAAAAATAGGGGACAACTCTTTGAGGGGCTACACCTTC.

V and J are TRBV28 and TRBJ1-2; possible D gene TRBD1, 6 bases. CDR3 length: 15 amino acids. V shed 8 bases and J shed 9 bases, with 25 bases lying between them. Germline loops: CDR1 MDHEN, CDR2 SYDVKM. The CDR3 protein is CASGGGETGLGSYTF. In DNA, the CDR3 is TGTGCCAGCGGAGGGGGGGAGACAGGCCTGGGGAGCTACACCTTC.

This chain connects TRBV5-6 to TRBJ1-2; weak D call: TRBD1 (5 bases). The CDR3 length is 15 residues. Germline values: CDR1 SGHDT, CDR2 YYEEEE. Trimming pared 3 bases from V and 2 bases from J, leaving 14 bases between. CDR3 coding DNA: TGTGCCAGCAGCTCCCCTTTGGGGGGGAACTATGGCTACACCTTC. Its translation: CASSSPLGGNYGYTF.

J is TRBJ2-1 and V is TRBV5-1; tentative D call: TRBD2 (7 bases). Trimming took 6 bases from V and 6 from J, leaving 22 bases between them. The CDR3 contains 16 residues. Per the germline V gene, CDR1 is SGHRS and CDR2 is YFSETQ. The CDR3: CASIGGAGKSSNEQFF. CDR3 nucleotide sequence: TGCGCCAGCATTGGGGGGGCCGGTAAGTCTTCCAATGAGCAGTTCTTC.

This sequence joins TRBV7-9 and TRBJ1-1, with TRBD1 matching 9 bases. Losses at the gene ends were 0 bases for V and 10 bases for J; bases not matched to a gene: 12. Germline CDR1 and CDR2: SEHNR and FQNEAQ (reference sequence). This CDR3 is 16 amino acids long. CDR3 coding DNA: TGTGCCAGCAGCTTAGCTGGGACAGGGCCCTCCGTGGGAGCTTTCTTT. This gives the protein CASSLAGTGPSVGAFF.

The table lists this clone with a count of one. The CDR3 sequence: CASSQGLGSGNTIYF. The CDR3 DNA is TGTGCCAGCAGCCAGGGGTTAGGCTCTGGAAACACCATATATTTT. V and J are TRBV2 and TRBJ1-3, with D perhaps TRBD1 (6 bases). The CDR3 covers 15 residues. V shed 6 bases and J shed 0 bases, with 12 bases lying between them. Germline CDR1 reads SNHLY; CDR2 reads FYNNEI. The full variable domain, its missing parts supplied by reference TRBV2 and TRBJ1-3, is EPEVTQTPSHQVTQMGQEVILRCVPISNHLYFYWYRQILGQKVEFLVSFYNNEISEKSEIFDDQFSVERPDGSNFTLKIRSTKLEDSAMYFCASSQGLGSGNTIYFGEGSWLTVV.

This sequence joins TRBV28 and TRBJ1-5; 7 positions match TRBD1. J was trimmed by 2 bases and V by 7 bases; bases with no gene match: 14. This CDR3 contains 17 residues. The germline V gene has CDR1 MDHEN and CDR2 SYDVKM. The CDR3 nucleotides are TGTGCCAGCACCCCCTCGACAGGGAAGGAAGGCAATCAGCCCCAGCATTTT. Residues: CASTPSTGKEGNQPQHF.

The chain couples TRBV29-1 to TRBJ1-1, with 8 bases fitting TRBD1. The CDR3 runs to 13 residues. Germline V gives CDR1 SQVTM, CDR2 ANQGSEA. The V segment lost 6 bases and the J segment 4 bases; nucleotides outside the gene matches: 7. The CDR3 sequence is CSVERQGRTEAFF. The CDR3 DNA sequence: TGCAGCGTGGAACGACAGGGGCGCACTGAAGCTTTCTTT.

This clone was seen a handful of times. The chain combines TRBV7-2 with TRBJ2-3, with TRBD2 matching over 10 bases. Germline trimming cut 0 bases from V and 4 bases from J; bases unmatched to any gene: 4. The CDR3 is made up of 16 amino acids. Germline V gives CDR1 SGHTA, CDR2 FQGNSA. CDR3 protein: CASSLALAGVADTQYF. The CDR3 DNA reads TGTGCCAGCAGCTTAGCGCTAGCGGGGGTAGCAGATACGCAGTATTTT.

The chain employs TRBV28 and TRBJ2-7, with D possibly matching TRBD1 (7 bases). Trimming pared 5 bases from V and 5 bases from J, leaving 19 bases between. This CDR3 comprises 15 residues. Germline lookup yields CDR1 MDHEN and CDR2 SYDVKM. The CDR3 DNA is TGTGCCAGCAGTCAAATAGGGCAGGGGGGTGACGAGCAGTACTTC. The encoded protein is CASSQIGQGGDEQYF.

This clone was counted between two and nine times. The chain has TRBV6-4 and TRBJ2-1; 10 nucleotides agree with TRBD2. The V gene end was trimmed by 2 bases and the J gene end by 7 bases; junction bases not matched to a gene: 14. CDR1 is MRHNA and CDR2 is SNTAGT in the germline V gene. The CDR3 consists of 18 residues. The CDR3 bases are TGTGCCAGCAGTGACGATTCCAGCGGGAGGGCCAATTTGAATGAGCAGTTCTTC. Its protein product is CASSDDSSGRANLNEQFF.

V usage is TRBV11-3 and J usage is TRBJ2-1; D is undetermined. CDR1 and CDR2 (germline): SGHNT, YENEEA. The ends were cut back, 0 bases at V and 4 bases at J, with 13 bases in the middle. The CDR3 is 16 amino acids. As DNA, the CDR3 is TGTGCCAGCAGCTTAGATTCTTCCATCGGTTACAATGAGCAGTTCTTC. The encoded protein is CASSLDSSIGYNEQFF. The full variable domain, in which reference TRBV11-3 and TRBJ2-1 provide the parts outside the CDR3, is EAGVVQSPRYKIIEKKQPVAFWCNPISGHNTLYWYLQNLGQGPELLIRYENEEAVDDSQLPKDRFSAERLKGVDSTLKIQPAELGDSAVYLCASSLDSSIGYNEQFFGPGTRLTVL.

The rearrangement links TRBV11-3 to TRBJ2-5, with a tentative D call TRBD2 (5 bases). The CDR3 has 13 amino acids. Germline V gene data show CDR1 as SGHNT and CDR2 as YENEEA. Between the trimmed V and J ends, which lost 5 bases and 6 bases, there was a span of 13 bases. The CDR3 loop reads CASSLGLEQTQYF. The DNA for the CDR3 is TGTGCCAGCAGCCTCGGACTGGAGCAGACCCAGTACTTC.

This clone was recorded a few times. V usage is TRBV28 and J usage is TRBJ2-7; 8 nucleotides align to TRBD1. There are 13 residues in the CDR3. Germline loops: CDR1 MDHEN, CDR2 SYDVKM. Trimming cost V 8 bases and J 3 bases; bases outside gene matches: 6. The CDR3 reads CASGSGQVYEQYF. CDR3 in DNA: TGTGCCAGCGGGTCGGGACAGGTCTACGAGCAGTACTTC.

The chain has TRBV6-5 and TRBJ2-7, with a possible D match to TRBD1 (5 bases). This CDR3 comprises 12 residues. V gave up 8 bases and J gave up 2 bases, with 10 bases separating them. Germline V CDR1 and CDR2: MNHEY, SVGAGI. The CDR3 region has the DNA TGTGCCAGCCGCAGGGCCACCTACGAGCAGTACTTC. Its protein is CASRRATYEQYF.

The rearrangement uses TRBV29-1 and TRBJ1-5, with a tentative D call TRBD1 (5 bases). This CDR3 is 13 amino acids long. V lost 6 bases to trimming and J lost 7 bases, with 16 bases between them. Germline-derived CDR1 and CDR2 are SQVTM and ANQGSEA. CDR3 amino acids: CSVLWGDEQPQHF. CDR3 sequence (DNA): TGCAGCGTCCTCTGGGGGGACGAACAGCCCCAGCATTTT.

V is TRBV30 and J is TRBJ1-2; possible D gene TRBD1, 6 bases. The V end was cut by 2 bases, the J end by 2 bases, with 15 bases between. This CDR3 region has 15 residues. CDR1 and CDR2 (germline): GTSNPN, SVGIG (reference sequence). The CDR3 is CAWSRTGTRNYGYTF. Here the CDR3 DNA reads TGTGCCTGGAGTCGTACCGGGACAAGGAACTATGGCTACACCTTC.

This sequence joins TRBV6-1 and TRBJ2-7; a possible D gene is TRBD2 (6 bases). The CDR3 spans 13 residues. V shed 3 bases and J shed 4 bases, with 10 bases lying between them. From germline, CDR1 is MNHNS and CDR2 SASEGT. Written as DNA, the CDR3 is TGTGCCAGCAGTGACTATGGGACTTACGAGCAGTACTTC. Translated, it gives CASSDYGTYEQYF.

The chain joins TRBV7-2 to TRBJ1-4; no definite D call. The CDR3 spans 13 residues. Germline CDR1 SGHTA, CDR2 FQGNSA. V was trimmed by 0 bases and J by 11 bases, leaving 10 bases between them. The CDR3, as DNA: TGTGCCAGCAGCTTAGCAGAGGGAGGGAAACTGTTTTTT. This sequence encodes CASSLAEGGKLFF.

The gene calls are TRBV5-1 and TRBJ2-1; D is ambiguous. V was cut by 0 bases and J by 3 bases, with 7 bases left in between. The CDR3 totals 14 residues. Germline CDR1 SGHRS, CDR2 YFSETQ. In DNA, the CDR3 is TGCGCCAGCAGCTTGGACATTTTCTACAATGAGCAGTTCTTC. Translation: CASSLDIFYNEQFF.

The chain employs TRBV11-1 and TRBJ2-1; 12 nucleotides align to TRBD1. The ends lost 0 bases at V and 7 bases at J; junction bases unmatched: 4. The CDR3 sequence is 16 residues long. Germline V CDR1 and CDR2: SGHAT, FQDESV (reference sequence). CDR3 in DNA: TGTGCCAGCAGCTTAGCGCGGGGACAGGGGGCGAATGAGCAGTTCTTC. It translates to CASSLARGQGANEQFF.

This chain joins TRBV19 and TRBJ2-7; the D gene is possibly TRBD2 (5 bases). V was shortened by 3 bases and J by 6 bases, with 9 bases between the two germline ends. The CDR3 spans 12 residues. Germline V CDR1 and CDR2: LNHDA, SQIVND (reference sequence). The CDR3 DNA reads TGTGCCAGTAGTATCCGGGGTGGCGAGCAGTACTTC. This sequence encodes CASSIRGGEQYF.

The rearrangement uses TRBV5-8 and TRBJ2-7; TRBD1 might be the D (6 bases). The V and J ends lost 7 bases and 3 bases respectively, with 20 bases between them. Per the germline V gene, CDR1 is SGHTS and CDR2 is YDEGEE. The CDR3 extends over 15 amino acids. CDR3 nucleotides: TGTGCCAGCGACCCACTGGGACATGATCGCTACGAGCAGTACTTC. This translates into CASDPLGHDRYEQYF. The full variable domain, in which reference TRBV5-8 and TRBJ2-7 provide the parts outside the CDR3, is EAGVTQSPTHLIKTRGQQATLRCSPISGHTSVYWYQQALGLGLQFLLWYDEGEERNRGNFPPRFSGRQFPNYSSELNVNALELEDSALYLCASDPLGHDRYEQYFGPGTRLTVT.

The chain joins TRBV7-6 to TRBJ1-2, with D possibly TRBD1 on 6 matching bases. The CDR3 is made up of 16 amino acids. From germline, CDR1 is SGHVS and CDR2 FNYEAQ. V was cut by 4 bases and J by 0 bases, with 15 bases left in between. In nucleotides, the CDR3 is TGTGCCAGCAGCTACAGGGATTACCGCACTAACTATGGCTACACCTTC. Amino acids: CASSYRDYRTNYGYTF.

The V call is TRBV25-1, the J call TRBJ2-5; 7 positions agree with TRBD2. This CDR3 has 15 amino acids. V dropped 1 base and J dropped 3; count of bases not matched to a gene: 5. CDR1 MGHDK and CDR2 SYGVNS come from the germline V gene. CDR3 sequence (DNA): TGTGCCAGCAGTGAATGGGGGGGAGGAGAAGAGACCCAGTACTTC. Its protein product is CASSEWGGGEETQYF.